This entry is about one T cell receptor beta chain. What it binds is not known. This sample is part of a study of T cell repertoires in cytomegalovirus infection. Study context: Use of recently identified HLA-C-restricted and well-studied HLA-B-restricted CMV epitopes was part of the study. It was the public TCR beta signatures that indicated both CMV infection and matching HLA type. Overall study results and limits: CMV carriers with the relevant HLA were identified by cumulative public TCR beta family frequency. The ex vivo response showed dominance by HLA-C-restricted CMV-specific TCR beta clonotypes.

One entry per CDR3 protein, called by TCRdb with MiXCR from the reads. The table has around 89,000 distinct CDR3 sequences, approximately 32% seen once. Germline lookup yields CDR1 SNHLY and CDR2 FYNNEI. J gave up 0 bases and V 3 bases, and 10 bases lay outside the gene matches. The CDR3 is 17 amino acids. Sequenced material: CD8+ T cells from cultured PBMCs, taken from culture after CMV antigen stimulation. The chain links TRBV2 to TRBJ2-5; TRBD2 matches 7 bases. This clonotype originated in a human donor in good health (CMV status not recorded). Some clones in this sample may be carry-over from other donors' samples. This CDR3 reads CASSDSLAVYDQETQYF. CDR3 in DNA: TGTGCCAGCAGTGATTCGCTAGCGGTATACGACCAAGAGACCCAGTACTTC.